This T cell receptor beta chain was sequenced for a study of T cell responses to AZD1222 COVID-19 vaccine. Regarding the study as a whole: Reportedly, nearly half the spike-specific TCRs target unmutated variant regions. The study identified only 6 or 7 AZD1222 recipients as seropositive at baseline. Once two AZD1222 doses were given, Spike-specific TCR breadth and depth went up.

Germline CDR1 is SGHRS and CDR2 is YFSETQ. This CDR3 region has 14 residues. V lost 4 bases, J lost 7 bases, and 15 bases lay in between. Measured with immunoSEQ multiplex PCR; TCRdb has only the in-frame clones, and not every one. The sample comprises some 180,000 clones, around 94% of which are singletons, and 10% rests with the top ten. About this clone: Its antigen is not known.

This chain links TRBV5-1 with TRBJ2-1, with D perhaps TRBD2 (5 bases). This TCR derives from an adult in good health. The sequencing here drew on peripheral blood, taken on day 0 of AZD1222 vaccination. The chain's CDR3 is CASSVRDQSNEQFF. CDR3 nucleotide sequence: TGCGCCAGCAGCGTCCGGGATCAGTCTAATGAGCAGTTCTTC.